The 23 T cell receptor beta chains in this list originate from one sample, sequenced in a study of T cell responses to AZD1222 COVID-19 vaccine. Sequenced by immunoSEQ multiplex PCR; TCRdb stores in-frame clones only, minus some. The sample records over 130,000 clones, 90% to 95% being singletons. Sequencing was performed on peripheral blood, taken 28 days after the second AZD1222 dose. The receptors stem from an adult who received the AZD1222 COVID-19 vaccine.

In DNA form, the CDR3 reads TGTGCCAGCAGCTTGGTGGAACGATCAACTAATGAAAAACTGTTTTTT. Its protein is CASSLVERSTNEKLFF. The genes are TRBV5-6 and TRBJ1-4; D call uncertain. CDR3 size: 16 residues. Trimming cost V 0 bases and J 0 bases, with 9 bases left between them. Germline CDR1 is SGHDT and CDR2 is YYEEEE.

The V call is TRBV5-1, the J call TRBJ2-1; TRBD1 aligns across 7 bases. Per germline, CDR1 SGHRS and CDR2 YFSETQ. After removal of 3 bases from V and 7 bases from J, the junction contained 7 bases not matched to a gene. The CDR3 runs 14 residues. In nucleotides, the CDR3 is TGCGCCAGCAGCTCCTGGGGCAGGGGGAATGAGCAGTTCTTC. Its translation: CASSSWGRGNEQFF.

This sequence joins TRBV6-6 and TRBJ2-1; a weak D match, TRBD1 (6 bases). The V gene lost 0 bases and the J gene lost 2 bases, with 11 bases spanning the gap. Looked up from germline, CDR1 is MNHNY and CDR2 is SVGAGI (reference sequence). The CDR3 is 16 residues long. The CDR3 sequence is CASSYSTDRAYNEQFF. For the CDR3, the DNA is TGTGCCAGCAGTTACTCGACGGACAGAGCCTACAATGAGCAGTTCTTC.

The chain joins TRBV30 to TRBJ1-3; D is unresolved. This CDR3 is built from 11 residues. Trimming took 3 bases from V and 6 from J, leaving 6 bases between them. CDR1 GTSNPN and CDR2 SVGIG come from the germline V gene (reference sequence). CDR3 sequence (DNA): TGTGCCTGGAGATTTATAAACACCATATATTTT. It is translated as CAWRFINTIYF.

This clone was detected only a few times. In DNA form, the CDR3 reads TGTGCCAGCAGTGAAGCGGATAGGACCTATGGCTACACCTTC. As protein: CASSEADRTYGYTF. V is TRBV2 and J is TRBJ1-2; no clear D gene. This CDR3 has 14 residues. The V end lost 0 bases, the J end lost 4 bases, and 9 bases lay between the germline ends. Germline V gene data show CDR1 as SNHLY and CDR2 as FYNNEI.

V is TRBV9 and J is TRBJ2-7, with 10 bases fitting TRBD2. This CDR3 is built from 14 residues. The trim removed 3 bases at V and 6 bases at J, leaving 6 bases unmatched. Germline CDR1 SGDLS, CDR2 YYNGEE. Here the CDR3 reads CASSATLAGAEQYF. The CDR3 DNA sequence: TGTGCCAGCAGCGCAACGCTAGCGGGAGCCGAGCAGTACTTC.

This clone came up once. The V and J genes are TRBV11-2 and TRBJ1-1, with TRBD1 as a possible D gene (6 bases). CDR3 length equals 17 residues. The V end was cut by 7 bases, the J end by 3 bases, with 24 bases between. CDR1 SGHAT and CDR2 FQNNGV come from the germline V gene. CDR3 region: CASTKPGGSLGYTEAFF. DNA of the CDR3: TGTGCCAGCACCAAACCCGGGGGCTCTCTAGGATACACTGAAGCTTTCTTT.

V and J are TRBV6-2 or TRBV6-3 and TRBJ2-7, with 13 positions matching TRBD2. The trim removed 5 bases at V and 4 bases at J, leaving 5 bases unmatched. Germline V gives CDR1 MNHEY, CDR2 SVGEGT. The CDR3 extends over 15 amino acids. Written as DNA, the CDR3 is TGTGCCAGCAGTACCGGGACTAGCGGGAATTACGAGCAGTACTTC. Amino acid sequence: CASSTGTSGNYEQYF.

The chain recombines TRBV19 with TRBJ2-1; 11 bases are shared with TRBD2. The trim removed 5 bases at V and 1 base at J, leaving 4 bases unmatched. The CDR3 extends over 16 amino acids. Germline V gene sequence: CDR1 LNHDA, CDR2 SQIVND (reference sequence). CDR3 sequence reads: CASSVRLAGSYNEQFF. Here the CDR3 DNA reads TGTGCCAGTAGTGTACGACTAGCGGGATCCTACAATGAGCAGTTCTTC.

The chain combines TRBV3-1 (or the pseudogene TRBV3-2) with TRBJ2-2; 10 bases match TRBD2. V trimming: 4 bases; J trimming: 4 bases; junction bases outside the gene matches: 12. The germline gives CDR1 LGHDT, CDR2 YNNKEL (reference sequence). The CDR3 has 18 amino acids. CDR3 DNA sequence: TGTGCCAGCAGCCGACGGACTAGCGGTCCAAGTGGCACCGGGGAGCTGTTTTTT. It encodes CASSRRTSGPSGTGELFF.

V usage is TRBV11-2 and J usage is TRBJ2-7; tentatively, D is TRBD1 or TRBD2 (6 bases each). Trimming took 4 bases from V and 1 from J, leaving 14 bases between them. Germline assignment: CDR1 SGHAT and CDR2 FQNNGV. CDR3 length: 15 residues. CDR3 DNA sequence: TGTGCCAGCAGCTCAGGGACTCAGGGGTCCTACGAGCAGTACTTC. Translation: CASSSGTQGSYEQYF.

This chain joins TRBV27 and TRBJ1-1, with D unresolved. Trimming cost V 2 bases and J 4 bases, with 11 bases left between them. This CDR3 is 14 amino acids long. Germline V gene data show CDR1 as MNHEY and CDR2 as SMNVEV (reference sequence). The chain's CDR3 is CASSLNPGFTEAFF. The CDR3 bases are TGTGCCAGCAGTTTAAATCCGGGCTTCACTGAAGCTTTCTTT.

The J gene is TRBJ1-2, the V gene TRBV2; D is perhaps TRBD1 (6 bases). V lost 7 bases and J 4 bases, leaving 16 bases between the germline ends. The germline V gene encodes CDR1 SNHLY and CDR2 FYNNEI. The CDR3 sequence is 14 residues long. CDR3 sequence reads: CASTEQGSGYGYTF. In nucleotides, the CDR3 is TGTGCCAGCACCGAACAGGGTTCGGGCTATGGCTACACCTTC.

The chain couples TRBV7-9 to TRBJ2-2; TRBD1 agrees at 7 bases. The CDR3 spans 15 residues. J lost 2 bases, V lost 11 bases, and 11 bases had no gene match. Germline lookup yields CDR1 SEHNR and CDR2 FQNEAQ (reference sequence). The CDR3 bases are TGTGCCGTACCCCCAAGGGACAGCAACACCGGGGAGCTGTTTTTT. The encoded protein is CAVPPRDSNTGELFF. Supplemented by reference TRBV7-9 and TRBJ2-2, the full variable domain reads DTGVSQNPRHKITKRGQNVTFRCDPISEHNRLYWYRQTLGQGPEFLTYFQNEAQLEKSRLLSDRFSAERPKGSFSTLEIQRTEQGDSAMYLCAVPPRDSNTGELFFGEGSRLTVL.

The chain joins TRBV29-1 to TRBJ2-5; D is undetermined. Germline V lookup: CDR1 SQVTM, CDR2 ANQGSEA. V shed 4 bases and J shed 1 base, with 10 bases lying between them. The CDR3 runs to 13 residues. CDR3 sequence: CSVVRQFQETQYF. DNA of the CDR3: TGCAGCGTTGTCAGGCAGTTCCAAGAGACCCAGTACTTC.

The gene calls are TRBV7-9 and TRBJ2-7, with D possibly being TRBD2 (6 bases). The length of the CDR3 is 14 residues. CDR1 SEHNR and CDR2 FQNEAQ come from the germline V gene (reference sequence). The germline V and J ends were trimmed by 1 base and 4 bases, with 11 bases remaining between them. The CDR3 loop is CASSLGYGGYEQYF. CDR3 DNA: TGTGCCAGCAGCTTAGGGTACGGGGGATACGAGCAGTACTTC. The entire variable domain, with the rest obtained from reference TRBV7-9 and TRBJ2-7, is as follows: DTGVSQNPRHKITKRGQNVTFRCDPISEHNRLYWYRQTLGQGPEFLTYFQNEAQLEKSRLLSDRFSAERPKGSFSTLEIQRTEQGDSAMYLCASSLGYGGYEQYFGPGTRLTVT.

This chain links TRBV5-4 with TRBJ2-1; 8 bases are shared with TRBD1. In germline, CDR1 is SGHNT, CDR2 YYREEE (reference sequence). The CDR3 totals 16 residues. V lost 4 bases to trimming and J lost 6 bases; unmatched junction nucleotides: 12. The CDR3 region has the DNA TGTGCCAGCAGCAGGGCAGGGGGCTCTTTGGGCAATGAGCAGTTCTTC. As protein: CASSRAGGSLGNEQFF.

The V gene is TRBV18, the J gene TRBJ2-1, with 11 bases identical to TRBD2. With V trimmed by 2 bases and J by 5 bases, 2 bases remained unmatched. The CDR3 has 15 residues. Per germline, CDR1 KGHSH and CDR2 LQKENI. This CDR3 reads CASSPGTSGDNEQFF. The CDR3 bases are TGTGCCAGCTCACCAGGGACTAGCGGTGACAATGAGCAGTTCTTC.

V gene TRBV5-1 combines with J gene TRBJ1-4, with D uncertain. CDR1 SGHRS and CDR2 YFSETQ come from the germline V gene. Trimming stripped 5 bases from V and 8 bases from J, with 16 bases between. The CDR3 sequence is 14 residues long. CDR3 coding DNA: TGCGCCAGCAGTCCGGGGAGGCCTGGAGAAAAACTGTTTTTT. Its protein is CASSPGRPGEKLFF. The whole variable domain, filled in from reference TRBV5-1 and TRBJ1-4, reads KAGVTQTPRYLIKTRGQQVTLSCSPISGHRSVSWYQQTPGQGLQFLFEYFSETQRNKGNFPGRFSGRQFSNSRSEMNVSTLELGDSALYLCASSPGRPGEKLFFGSGTQLSVL.

The gene calls are TRBV11-3 and TRBJ2-7, with D perhaps matching TRBD1 (7 bases). V lost 5 bases to trimming and J lost 2 bases, with 13 bases between them. The CDR3 is made up of 14 amino acids. Germline V gene lookup returns CDR1 SGHNT and CDR2 YENEEA. The CDR3 loop is CASSPTGRPYEQYF. The DNA for the CDR3 is TGTGCCAGCAGCCCGACAGGGAGGCCCTACGAGCAGTACTTC.

This clone was recorded once. The V call is TRBV3-1 (or the pseudogene TRBV3-2), the J call TRBJ1-1; maybe TRBD1 (5 bases). V was trimmed by 2 bases and J by 0 bases, leaving 13 bases between them. The V gene's germline CDR1 is LGHDT and CDR2 YNNKEL (reference sequence). The CDR3 is 16 amino acids. CDR3: CASSQYPQAVNTEAFF. CDR3 DNA sequence: TGTGCCAGCAGCCAATATCCACAGGCCGTGAACACTGAAGCTTTCTTT.

This chain uses TRBV5-4 with TRBJ2-2; TRBD2 agrees at 7 bases. Germline V lookup: CDR1 SGHNT, CDR2 YYREEE (reference sequence). With 0 bases clipped from V and 0 bases from J, the junction kept 2 bases outside the gene matches. CDR3 length: 16 residues. CDR3 bases: TGTGCCAGCAGCTTGGCACTAGCGTCGAACACCGGGGAGCTGTTTTTT. It is translated as CASSLALASNTGELFF.

This clone appeared once. The rearrangement links TRBV7-9 to TRBJ1-1, with D tentatively TRBD1 (6 bases). The V gene's germline CDR1 is SEHNR and CDR2 FQNEAQ (reference sequence). The CDR3 is 15 residues long. V gave up 5 bases and J gave up 0 bases, with 13 bases separating them. For the CDR3, the DNA is TGTGCCAGCAGCCCGGACAGCAGAATGAACACTGAAGCTTTCTTT. Its protein is CASSPDSRMNTEAFF.